The 5 T cell receptor beta chains presented below share a single source sample, sequenced in a study of Graves' ophthalmopathy and Graves' hyperthyroidism. The TCR beta CDR3 regions underwent amplification from RNA transcripts. In the first round, RT-PCR was carried out with HTBI primers, and a multiplex PCR formed the second round. MiXCR, applied by TCRdb to the multiplex PCR reads, yields one record per CDR3 protein. The sample consists of about 700,000 distinct CDR3 sequences, 40% of them appearing once. The sample taken for sequencing was peripheral blood. Every receptor here comes from an adult man with Graves' ophthalmopathy.

This sequence joins TRBV29-1 and TRBJ1-4, with 10 bases identical to TRBD1. Germline V CDR1 and CDR2: SQVTM, ANQGSEA. The CDR3 totals 14 residues. The junction had 2 bases not matched to a gene; V was cut back by 5 bases and J by 2 bases. The CDR3 DNA is TGCAGCGTTAAGGGACAGGGGACTAATGAAAAACTGTTTTTT. This gives the protein CSVKGQGTNEKLFF.

V usage is TRBV7-2 and J usage is TRBJ2-7; 11 positions agree with TRBD1. V shed 6 bases and J 4 bases; nucleotides not matched to a gene: 5. Looked up from germline, CDR1 is SGHTA and CDR2 is FQGNSA. The CDR3 covers 14 residues. CDR3 amino acids: CASRGTGGQYEQYF. The CDR3 nucleotides are TGTGCCAGCAGGGGGACAGGGGGACAGTACGAGCAGTACTTC. Full variable domain (remainder filled in from reference TRBV7-2 and TRBJ2-7): GAGVSQSPSNKVTEKGKDVELRCDPISGHTALYWYRQSLGQGLEFLIYFQGNSAPDKSGLPSDRFSAERTGGSVSTLTIQRTQQEDSAVYLCASRGTGGQYEQYFGPGTRLTVT.

This clonotype was seen more than once but under ten times. This sequence joins TRBV19 and TRBJ1-5; 9 bases line up with TRBD1. In germline, CDR1 is LNHDA, CDR2 SQIVND (reference sequence). With 5 bases clipped from V and 6 bases from J, the junction kept 8 bases outside the gene matches. The CDR3 is 15 residues long. Written as DNA, the CDR3 is TGTGCCAGTAGTTGGGACAGGGAGAGAGGTCAGCCCCAGCATTTT. Translation: CASSWDRERGQPQHF.

A single count supports this clonotype. This chain joins TRBV11-1 and TRBJ1-2, with 10 bases that match TRBD1. Per the germline V gene, CDR1 is SGHAT and CDR2 is FQDESV (reference sequence). The J segment lost 8 bases and the V segment lost 4 bases, leaving 7 bases of the junction unmatched. The length of the CDR3 is 14 residues. CDR3 protein: CASSYTGTGDGYTF. DNA for the CDR3: TGTGCCAGCAGCTACACCGGGACAGGGGACGGCTACACCTTC.

The chain links TRBV7-3 to TRBJ2-7; 9 bases agree with TRBD2. The DNA end is a closer match to TRBJ2-1, so the J assignment may be wrong. Per the germline V gene, CDR1 is SGHTA and CDR2 is FQGTGA. CDR3 length: 16 amino acids. The CDR3 protein is CASSLSGGAGYNEQFF. Written as DNA, the CDR3 is TGTGCCAGCAGCTTAAGCGGGGGGGCCGGCTACAATGAGCAGTTCTTC.